This T cell receptor beta chain was retrieved from a study of cytomegalovirus exposure and HLA in healthy donors. Study-level results: When presence/absence was analysed, sequencing depth was taken to be roughly uniform across donors. The analysis excluded some indistinguishable V segments, including TRBV6-2 and TRBV6-3. Reportedly, a later analysis found an Asian-associated ancestry cluster had fewer N-insertions than the approximately 700-donor mean.

V shed 3 bases and J 8 bases; nucleotides not matched to a gene: 6. The CDR3 is 15 residues long. Per germline, CDR1 MNHNS and CDR2 SASEGT. PCR involved 60 Vbeta and 13 Jbeta primers. Assay used: immunoSEQ multiplex PCR; TCRdb lists only in-frame clones, some missing. The table records about 160,000 clones, just under 80% of them present only once. Concerning this clone: The antigen remains undetermined.

The chain recombines TRBV6-1 with TRBJ1-4; 10 bases are a match to TRBD1. This clonotype originated in a woman between 45 and 65 years old in good health and CMV-seronegative. Sequenced input: PBMCs. The CDR3 DNA reads TGTGCCAGCAGTGACCGGGACAGGGGACCGGAAAAACTGTTTTTT. It codes for CASSDRDRGPEKLFF.